These 5 T cell receptor beta chains were sequenced from one sample in a study of tumor-infiltrating lymphocytes in localized non-small cell lung cancer. Measured with immunoSEQ multiplex PCR; TCRdb has only the in-frame clones, and not every one. The sample includes 10,000 or so clones, around 82% of them seen just once. Material: uninvolved lung tissue not adjacent to the tumor. These receptors were taken from a human donor with non-small cell lung cancer.

J is TRBJ1-6 and V is TRBV30, with 9 nucleotides matching TRBD1. The CDR3 sequence is 17 residues long. Trimming at V came to 7 bases and at J to 9 bases, leaving 19 bases not matched to a gene. CDR1 is GTSNPN and CDR2 is SVGIG in the germline V gene (reference sequence). This CDR3 reads CAFTPLARGQGSSPLHF. CDR3 sequence (DNA): TGTGCCTTCACCCCCCTGGCCCGGGGACAGGGAAGTTCACCCCTCCACTTT.

This clone turned up a few times. J is TRBJ1-3 and V is TRBV6-6; a weak D match, TRBD1 (6 bases). The CDR3 extends over 15 amino acids. V lost 5 bases and J lost 3, with 14 bases in between. Looked up from germline, CDR1 is MNHNY and CDR2 is SVGAGI (reference sequence). The CDR3 loop is CASSAGAGSGNTIYF. The CDR3 DNA is TGTGCCAGCAGTGCGGGGGCTGGTAGTGGAAACACCATATATTTT.

The chain uses TRBV28 and TRBJ2-5; TRBD2 aligns across 14 bases. From germline, CDR1 is MDHEN and CDR2 SYDVKM. The CDR3 extends over 16 amino acids. V lost 6 bases, J lost 4 bases, and 7 bases stayed unmatched. CDR3 in amino acids: CASRSLGLAGGETQYF. DNA for the CDR3: TGTGCCAGCAGGTCCTTAGGACTAGCGGGAGGAGAGACCCAGTACTTC.

This sequence joins TRBV7-2 and TRBJ1-2; no definite D call. This CDR3 spans 13 amino acids. Germline V gives CDR1 SGHTA, CDR2 FQGNSA. The germline V and J ends were trimmed by 4 bases and 5 bases, with 11 bases remaining between them. CDR3 sequence: CASSSTSGYGYTF. The CDR3 coding sequence is TGTGCCAGCAGCTCGACAAGCGGATATGGCTACACCTTC.

DNA of the CDR3: TGTGCCAGTAAAAACGGAGCGAACACTGAAGCTTTCTTT. Translation: CASKNGANTEAFF. The V call is TRBV19, the J call TRBJ1-1; D uncertain. Germline V CDR1 and CDR2: LNHDA, SQIVND (reference sequence). This CDR3 spans 13 amino acids. The V end lost 7 bases, the J end lost 1 base, and 10 bases lay between the germline ends. Supplemented by reference TRBV19 and TRBJ1-1, the full variable domain reads DGGITQSPKYLFRKEGQNVTLSCEQNLNHDAMYWYRQDPGQGLRLIYYSQIVNDFQKGDIAEGYSVSREKKESFPLTVTSAQKNPTAFYLCASKNGANTEAFFGQGTRLTVV.